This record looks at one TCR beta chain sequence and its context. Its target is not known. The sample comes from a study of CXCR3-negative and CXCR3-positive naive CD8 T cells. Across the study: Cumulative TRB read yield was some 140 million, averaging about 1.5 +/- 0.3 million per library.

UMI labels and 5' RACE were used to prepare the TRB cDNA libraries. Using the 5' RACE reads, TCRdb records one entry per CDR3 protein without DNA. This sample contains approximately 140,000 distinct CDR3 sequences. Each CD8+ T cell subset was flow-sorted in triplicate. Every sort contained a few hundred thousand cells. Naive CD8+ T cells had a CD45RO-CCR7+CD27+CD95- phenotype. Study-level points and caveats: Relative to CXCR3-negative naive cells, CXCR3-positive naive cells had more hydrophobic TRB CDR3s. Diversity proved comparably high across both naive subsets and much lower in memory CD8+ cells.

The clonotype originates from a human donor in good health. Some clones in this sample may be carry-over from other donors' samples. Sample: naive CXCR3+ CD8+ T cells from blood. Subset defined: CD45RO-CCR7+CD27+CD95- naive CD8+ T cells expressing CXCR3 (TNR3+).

The CDR3 reads CASSQDLARAGELFF. The chain links TRBV4-3 to TRBJ2-2; absent DNA, TCRdb's TRBD1 call cannot be checked. Germline V gene data show CDR1 as LGHNA and CDR2 as YSLEER. CDR3 size: 15 residues.